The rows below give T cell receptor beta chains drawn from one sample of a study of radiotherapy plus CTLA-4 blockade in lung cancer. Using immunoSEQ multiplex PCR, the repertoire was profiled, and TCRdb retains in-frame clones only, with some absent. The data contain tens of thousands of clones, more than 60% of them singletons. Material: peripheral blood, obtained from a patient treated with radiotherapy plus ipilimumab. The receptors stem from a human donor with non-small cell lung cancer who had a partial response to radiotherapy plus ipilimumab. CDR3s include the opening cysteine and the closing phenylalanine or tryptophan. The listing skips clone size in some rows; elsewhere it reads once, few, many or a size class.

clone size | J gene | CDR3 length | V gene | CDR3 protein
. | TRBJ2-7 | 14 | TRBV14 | CASSGLASSYEQYF
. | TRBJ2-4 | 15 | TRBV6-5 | CASSKQGTAKNIQYF
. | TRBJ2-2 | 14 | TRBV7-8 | CASRARELTGELFF
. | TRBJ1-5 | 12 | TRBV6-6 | CATGTAKGPQHF
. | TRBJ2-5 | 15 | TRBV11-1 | CASSLASRVLETQYF
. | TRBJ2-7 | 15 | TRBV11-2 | CASSSAPGSQYEQYF
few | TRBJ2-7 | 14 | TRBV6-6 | CASSYSKTSYEQYF
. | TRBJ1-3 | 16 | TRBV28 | CASTQQGIGSGNTIYF
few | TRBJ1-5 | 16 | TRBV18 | CASSPPGVSSNQPQHF
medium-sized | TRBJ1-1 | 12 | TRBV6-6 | CASSPQGSEAFF
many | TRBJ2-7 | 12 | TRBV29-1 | CSVADTSYEQYF
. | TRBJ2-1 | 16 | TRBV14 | CASSSDREVDYNEQFF
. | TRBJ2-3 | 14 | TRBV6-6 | CASSYLAGTDTQYF
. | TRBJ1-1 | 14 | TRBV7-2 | CASSLRTGGTEAFF
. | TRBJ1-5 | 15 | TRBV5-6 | CASSPRAGGGQPQHF
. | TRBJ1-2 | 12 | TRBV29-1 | CSVDQGLDGYTF
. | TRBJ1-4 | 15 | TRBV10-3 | CAISEGGARSEKLFF
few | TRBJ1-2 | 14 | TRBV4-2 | CASSSEWNGGGYTF
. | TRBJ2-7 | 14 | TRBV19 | CASSIGGSSYEQYF
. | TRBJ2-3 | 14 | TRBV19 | CASSIGTSTDTQYF
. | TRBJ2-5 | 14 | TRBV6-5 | CASSPTGEVGTQYF
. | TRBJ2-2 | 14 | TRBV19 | CASSPRLNTGELFF
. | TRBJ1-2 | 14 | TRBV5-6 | CASSSGQGYYGYTF
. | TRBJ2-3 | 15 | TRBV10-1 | CASSDSSGAADTQYF
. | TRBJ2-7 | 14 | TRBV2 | CASSDRTGGDEQYF
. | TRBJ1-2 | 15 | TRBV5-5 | CASSLETGSNYGYTF
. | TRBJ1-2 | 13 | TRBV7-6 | CASSFGGGLGYTF
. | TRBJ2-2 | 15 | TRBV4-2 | CASSPGQVNTGELFF
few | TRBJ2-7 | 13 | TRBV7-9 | CASSRTGAYEQYF
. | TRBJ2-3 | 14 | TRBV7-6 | CASSSLAGGDTQYF
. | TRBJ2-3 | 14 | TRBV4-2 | CASSQGRAGDTQYF
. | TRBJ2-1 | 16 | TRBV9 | CASSVAVSGGYNEQFF
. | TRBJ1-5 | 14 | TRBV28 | CASSNRVSNQPQHF